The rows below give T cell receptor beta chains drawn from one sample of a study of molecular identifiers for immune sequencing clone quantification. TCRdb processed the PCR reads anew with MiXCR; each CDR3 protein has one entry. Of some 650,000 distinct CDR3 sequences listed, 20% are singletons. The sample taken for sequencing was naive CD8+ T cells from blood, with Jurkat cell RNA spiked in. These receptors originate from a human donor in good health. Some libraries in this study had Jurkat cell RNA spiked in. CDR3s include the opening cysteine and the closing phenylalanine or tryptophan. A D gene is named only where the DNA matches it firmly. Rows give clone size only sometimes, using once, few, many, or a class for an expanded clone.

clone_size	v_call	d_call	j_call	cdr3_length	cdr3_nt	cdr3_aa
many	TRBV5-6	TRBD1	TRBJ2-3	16	TGTGCCAGCAGCTTCGGGACAGGTTTTTGGGCAGATACGCAGTATTTT	CASSFGTGFWADTQYF
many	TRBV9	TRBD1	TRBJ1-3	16	TGTGCCAGCAGCGGGTCCTTGACAGGGTCAGGAAACACCATATATTTT	CASSGSLTGSGNTIYF
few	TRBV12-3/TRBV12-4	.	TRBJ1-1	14	TGTGCCAGCAGTCTGGGGGGTATCGACACTGAAGCTTTCTTT	CASSLGGIDTEAFF
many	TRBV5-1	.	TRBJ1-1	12	TGCGCCAGCAGCTCAGGGGACACTGAAGCTTTCTTT	CASSSGDTEAFF
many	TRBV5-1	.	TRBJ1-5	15	TGCGCCAGCAGCGTCTCAGGGGTTATAAACCAGCCCCAGCATTTT	CASSVSGVINQPQHF
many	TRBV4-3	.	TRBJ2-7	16	TGCGCCAGCAGCCCAGGTTCGTTGGGGGGCCGAGGCGAGCAGTACTTC	CASSPGSLGGRGEQYF
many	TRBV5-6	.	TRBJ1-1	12	TGTGCCAGCAGCTGGGGGGAGACTGAAGCTTTCTTT	CASSWGETEAFF
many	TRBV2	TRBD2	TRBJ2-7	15	TGTGCCAGCAGTGAAGGCGTGGGGGGGGGAGACGAGCAGTACTTC	CASSEGVGGGDEQYF
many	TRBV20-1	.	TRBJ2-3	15	TGCAGTGCTAGAGATCCGGGAGAGAGTACAGATACGCAGTATTTT	CSARDPGESTDTQYF
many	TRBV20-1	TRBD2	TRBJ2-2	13	TGCAGTGCTAGCGCGGGGGGAGGCGGGGAGCTGTTTTTT	CSASAGGGGELFF
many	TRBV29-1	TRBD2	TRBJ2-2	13	TGCAGCGTTGAAATTGCGGGGGCCGGGGAGCTGTTTTTT	CSVEIAGAGELFF
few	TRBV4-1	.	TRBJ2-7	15	TGCGCCAGCAGCCAAGAGTACAGGGAAGCCAACGAGCAGTACTTC	CASSQEYREANEQYF
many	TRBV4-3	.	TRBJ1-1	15	TGCGCCAGCAGCCAAGATACGATGGGCAGCACTGAAGCTTTCTTT	CASSQDTMGSTEAFF
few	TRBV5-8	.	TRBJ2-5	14	TGTGCCAGCAGCGGTAGCCCCCTACAAGAGACCCAGTACTTC	CASSGSPLQETQYF
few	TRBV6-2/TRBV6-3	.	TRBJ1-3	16	TGTGCCAGCAGTTTCGTTCCGGGGACGGATGGAAACACCATATATTTT	CASSFVPGTDGNTIYF
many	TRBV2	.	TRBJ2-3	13	TGTGCCAGCAGTCGCAGGTCCACAGATACGCAGTATTTT	CASSRRSTDTQYF
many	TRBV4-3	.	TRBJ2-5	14	TGCGCCAGCAGCCAGGGACCGCCACAAGAGACCCAGTACTTC	CASSQGPPQETQYF
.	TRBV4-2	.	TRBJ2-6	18	TGTGCCAGCAGCCAAGAACCATCGGGAGTCGCGGGGGCCAACGTCCTGACTTTC	CASSQEPSGVAGANVLTF